The clone carrying this TCR beta chain was picked up one time. A sample-barcoded 5' primer and a J-beta primer mix were used in a second PCR of about 7 to 12 cycles. From the 5' RACE reads, TCRdb called clonotypes with MiXCR, one entry per CDR3 protein. The table has roughly 640,000 distinct CDR3 sequences, 25% to 30% seen once; the top ten hold 15% to 17%. This sample is drawn from a study of blood T cells in healthy people across ages. V was cut by 2 bases and J by 9 bases, with 11 bases left in between. The germline gives CDR1 SQVTM, CDR2 ANQGSEA. This CDR3 is built from 12 residues. Researchers isolated at least 6 million PBMCs per sample.

The receptor was isolated from a woman older than 75 in good health. Sequences were obtained from blood. The chain is built from TRBV29-1 and TRBJ2-1; D possibly corresponds to TRBD2 (5 bases). The CDR3 protein is CSVEISRGEQFF. CDR3 bases: TGCAGCGTTGAAATCTCTCGGGGTGAGCAGTTCTTC.